Reported below is one T cell receptor beta chain. Antigen unknown. TCRdb analysed the reads with MiXCR anew, one entry per CDR3 protein. This sample has tens of thousands of distinct CDR3 sequences, with about 27% found just once. These data come from a study of T cell repertoires in cytomegalovirus infection. Study background: Epitope selection comprised recently identified HLA-C-restricted CMV epitopes and well-studied HLA-B-restricted CMV epitopes. Indicated by public TCR beta signatures were CMV infection and matching HLA type.

This CDR3 is built from 14 residues. The J segment lost 0 bases and the V segment lost 5 bases, leaving 2 bases of the junction unmatched. Study-wide results and limits: HLA-C-restricted CMV-specific TCR beta clonotypes were dominant in the ex vivo response.

The sample here was CD8+ T cells from cultured PBMCs, taken from culture after CMV antigen stimulation. This receptor was identified in a human donor in good health (CMV status not recorded). Some clones in this sample may be carry-over from other donors' samples. V and J are TRBV12-3 or TRBV12-4 and TRBJ2-7; 9 bases map to TRBD2. The CDR3, as DNA: TGTGCCAGCAGTGATAGCGGGGGCTCCTACGAGCAGTACTTC. It specifies CASSDSGGSYEQYF.